Below, 21 T cell receptor beta chains from the same sample are listed, as sequenced in a study of cytomegalovirus exposure and HLA in healthy donors. Primers for the PCR totalled 60 Vbeta and 13 Jbeta. Profiling relied on immunoSEQ multiplex PCR, and the TCRdb table lists in-frame clones only, not all of them. Of roughly 160,000 clones in the sample, 79% were seen once. The specimen was PBMCs. The receptors stem from a man aged 40-50 years in good health and CMV-seronegative.

The J gene is TRBJ1-4, the V gene TRBV6-5; a weak D match, TRBD1 (5 bases). CDR3 length: 14 amino acids. With 6 bases removed from V and 1 base from J, the gap between germline ends came to 9 bases. Germline assignment: CDR1 MNHEY and CDR2 SVGAGI. CDR3 protein: CASRPGLTNEKLFF. CDR3 DNA sequence: TGTGCCAGCAGACCAGGGTTAACTAATGAAAAACTGTTTTTT.

The chain links TRBV5-1 to TRBJ1-1; TRBD1 matches at 8 bases. This CDR3 comprises 13 residues. Germline-derived CDR1 and CDR2 are SGHRS and YFSETQ. V was clipped by 0 bases and J by 9 bases; unmatched bases: 4. As DNA, the CDR3 is TGCGCCAGCAGCTTGGATGGACAGGGAAAAGCTTTCTTT. Protein product: CASSLDGQGKAFF.

V and J are TRBV11-2 and TRBJ1-2; a possible D gene is TRBD1 (6 bases). The CDR3 is 16 residues long. With 5 bases removed from V and 8 bases from J, the gap between germline ends came to 24 bases. Germline CDR1 is SGHAT and CDR2 is FQNNGV. This CDR3 reads CASSQLGIRGPSGYTF. Here the CDR3 DNA reads TGTGCCAGCAGCCAGTTGGGTATCAGGGGACCGTCAGGCTACACCTTC.

The chain couples TRBV5-5 to TRBJ2-1; TRBD2 might be the D (6 bases). The germline V gene has CDR1 SGHKS and CDR2 YYEKEE (reference sequence). V was shortened by 0 bases and J by 3 bases, with 10 bases between the two germline ends. The CDR3 is 15 residues long. The CDR3 DNA follows: TGTGCCAGCAGCTTGGGTAGCGGATACTACAATGAGCAGTTCTTC. Its protein is CASSLGSGYYNEQFF.

The chain employs TRBV9 and TRBJ2-2; D call uncertain. The germline V gene encodes CDR1 SGDLS and CDR2 YYNGEE. The CDR3 totals 13 residues. V was trimmed by 3 bases and J by 1 base, leaving 4 bases between them. CDR3 coding DNA: TGTGCCAGCAGCGCTAGGAACACCGGGGAGCTGTTTTTT. Translation gives CASSARNTGELFF.

The gene calls are TRBV2 and TRBJ2-5; TRBD2 aligns across 12 bases. The V and J ends lost 6 bases and 5 bases, in that order; junction bases with no gene match: 7. This CDR3 region has 15 residues. The germline gives CDR1 SNHLY, CDR2 FYNNEI. CDR3 loop: CASSGLAGSRETQYF. The CDR3 coding sequence is TGTGCCAGCAGCGGACTAGCGGGATCTCGGGAGACCCAGTACTTC. Using reference TRBV2 and TRBJ2-5 for the parts outside the CDR3, the full variable domain is EPEVTQTPSHQVTQMGQEVILRCVPISNHLYFYWYRQILGQKVEFLVSFYNNEISEKSEIFDDQFSVERPDGSNFTLKIRSTKLEDSAMYFCASSGLAGSRETQYFGPGTRLLVL.

This clone was detected only a few times. V and J are TRBV19 and TRBJ2-5; 7 bases agree with TRBD2. The J call is in doubt because the DNA end fits TRBJ2-7 better. Germline-derived CDR1 and CDR2 are LNHDA and SQIVND (reference sequence). The CDR3 runs to 15 residues. CDR3 amino acids: CASSISGRLAYEQYF. In DNA, the CDR3 is TGTGCCAGTAGTATATCCGGGAGGCTGGCCTACGAGCAGTACTTC.

Note on this clone: The junction departs from germline at one end; a sequencing error may be responsible. The gene calls are TRBV7-9 and TRBJ1-5; weak D call: TRBD1 (5 bases). CDR1 SEHNR and CDR2 FQNEAQ come from the germline V gene (reference sequence). The CDR3 has 15 amino acids. CDR3 amino acids: CSSSLVVGEAQPQHF. The CDR3 nucleotides are TGTTCCAGCAGCTTAGTTGTAGGGGAGGCTCAGCCCCAGCATTTT.

The rearrangement joins TRBV7-2 to TRBJ2-7; 8 bases fit TRBD1. Germline V lookup: CDR1 SGHTA, CDR2 FQGNSA. V lost 1 base and J lost 1; bases outside the gene matches: 0. This CDR3 spans 14 amino acids. CDR3 amino acids: CASSLGTGSYEQYF. The CDR3, as DNA: TGTGCCAGCAGCTTAGGGACAGGGTCCTACGAGCAGTACTTC.

This clone appeared once. J is TRBJ2-3 and V is TRBV5-4, with D maybe TRBD1 (6 bases). V lost 3 bases and J 0 bases, leaving 8 bases between the germline ends. The CDR3 sequence is 14 residues long. Germline V gives CDR1 SGHNT, CDR2 YYREEE (reference sequence). CDR3 sequence: CASSWTASTDTQYF. Here the CDR3 DNA reads TGTGCCAGCAGCTGGACAGCTAGCACAGATACGCAGTATTTT.

The V and J genes are TRBV5-4 and TRBJ1-3, with D possibly being TRBD1 (5 bases). The CDR3 contains 14 residues. CDR1 is SGHNT and CDR2 is YYREEE in the germline V gene (reference sequence). V lost 5 bases and J 1 base, leaving 10 bases between the germline ends. The CDR3 nucleotides read TGTGCCAGCAGGCGTAGGGGATCTGGAAACACCATATATTTT. Translated: CASRRRGSGNTIYF.

The table lists this clone with a few counts. The CDR3 reads CASSDVWGEKLFF. As DNA, the CDR3 is TGTGCCAGCAGTGACGTGTGGGGCGAAAAACTGTTTTTT. The chain carries TRBV6-1 and TRBJ1-4, with D possibly being TRBD1 (5 bases). Per the germline V gene, CDR1 is MNHNS and CDR2 is SASEGT. V was shortened by 3 bases and J by 8 bases, with 10 bases between the two germline ends. The CDR3 runs 13 residues.

The genes are TRBV7-2 and TRBJ2-3; a possible D gene is TRBD1 (6 bases). The CDR3 spans 15 residues. CDR1 SGHTA and CDR2 FQGNSA come from the germline V gene. V dropped 1 base and J dropped 2 bases, with 10 bases sitting between them. CDR3 DNA sequence: TGTGCCAGCAGCTTAGTTGGGGGCCTCACAGATACGCAGTATTTT. Its translation is CASSLVGGLTDTQYF.

The chain employs TRBV6-1 and TRBJ2-7; 8 nucleotides line up with TRBD2. V lost 3 bases and J lost 2; bases outside the gene matches: 6. CDR1 MNHNS and CDR2 SASEGT come from the germline V gene. The CDR3 totals 15 residues. CDR3 residues: CASSESLAAAYEQYF. CDR3 nucleotide sequence: TGTGCCAGCAGTGAGTCACTAGCGGCCGCCTACGAGCAGTACTTC.

As concerns this clone: This sample includes further DNA sequences coding for the same CDR3. The rearrangement uses TRBV27 and TRBJ2-1; D not resolved. The V and J ends lost 3 bases and 1 base respectively, with 10 bases between them. Germline lookup yields CDR1 MNHEY and CDR2 SMNVEV (reference sequence). The CDR3 has 15 amino acids. The CDR3 region is CASSLGGGSYNEQFF. In DNA, the CDR3 is TGTGCCAGCAGTTTGGGTGGCGGATCCTACAATGAGCAGTTCTTC.

The sample holds a few counts of this clone. CDR3 nucleotide sequence: TGTGCCAGCGCTAGCGGTTCCTCCTACGAGCAGTACTTC. Translating it yields CASASGSSYEQYF. This sequence joins TRBV27 and TRBJ2-7; 7 bases map to TRBD2. Germline V gene sequence: CDR1 MNHEY, CDR2 SMNVEV (reference sequence). The CDR3 consists of 13 residues. Trimming removed 8 bases from V and 0 bases from J; junction bases left unmatched: 4.

The chain recombines TRBV21-1 with TRBJ2-5; the table names TRBD2, a call not compared with the DNA. TRBV21-1 is an annotated pseudogene. This CDR3 has 15 amino acids. DNA for the CDR3: TGTGCCAGCAGGAGAGGAGCGGGACTCCAAGAGACCCAGTACTTC. Its protein is CASRRGAGLQETQYF.

CDR3 sequence: CASSLGTPSGGSSYEQYF. Written as DNA, the CDR3 is TGCGCCAGCAGCTTGGGGACACCTAGCGGGGGGTCCTCCTACGAGCAGTACTTC. V usage is TRBV5-1 and J usage is TRBJ2-7; TRBD2 matches at 11 bases. The trim removed 0 bases at V and 0 bases at J, leaving 8 bases unmatched. The CDR3 is 18 amino acids. Germline assignment: CDR1 SGHRS and CDR2 YFSETQ.

This sequence joins TRBV15 and TRBJ1-1; D is perhaps TRBD1 (5 bases). The germline V gene encodes CDR1 LNHNV and CDR2 YYDKDF (reference sequence). Trimming took 0 bases from V and 5 from J, leaving 19 bases between them. This CDR3 comprises 17 residues. CDR3 bases: TGTGCCACCAGCAGAGATCGGGTGACAGCCAAGGGGACTGAAGCTTTCTTT. Residues: CATSRDRVTAKGTEAFF.

The chain links TRBV15 to TRBJ2-1, with TRBD2 matching 9 bases. The germline gives CDR1 LNHNV, CDR2 YYDKDF (reference sequence). CDR3 length equals 15 residues. V was clipped by 0 bases and J by 8 bases; unmatched bases: 5. The CDR3 protein is CATSRDPTSGHEQFF. CDR3 sequence (DNA): TGTGCCACCAGCAGAGATCCGACTAGCGGCCATGAGCAGTTCTTC.

This clone was seen only a few times. The chain recombines TRBV11-3 with TRBJ1-1; D gene unclear. Germline loops: CDR1 SGHNT, CDR2 YENEEA. CDR3 length: 13 residues. V shed 0 bases and J shed 11 bases, with 13 bases lying between them. CDR3 sequence reads: CASSLDSAGKAFF. The CDR3 DNA is TGTGCCAGCAGCTTAGATAGCGCGGGAAAGGCTTTCTTT.